The next 13 T cell receptor beta chains were all read from a single sample in a study of blood T cells in healthy people across ages (dated by TCRdb to between 2015 and 2016). Library preparation was by 5' RACE. The data were produced on an Illumina HiSeq 2500. The second PCR ran for roughly 7 to 12 cycles and used a J-beta primer mix along with a sample-barcoded 5' primer. The public reads were reprocessed in TCRdb via fastp at Q25 and MiXCR, keeping in-frame beta chains. Every entry covers one CDR3 protein and lists the most common genes and DNA from its rows. Across this sample there are under 2,000,000 distinct CDR3 sequences, with about 49% seen only once. The ten largest clones represent about 2.1% of the sample. The sequencing sample was made of blood. The receptors derive from a woman between 40 and 55 years old in good health.

The chain employs TRBV7-9 and TRBJ1-2, with D possibly matching TRBD1 (5 bases). The CDR3 runs 14 residues. Trimming took 5 bases from V and 7 from J, leaving 17 bases between them. Germline V gene data show CDR1 as SEHNR and CDR2 as FQNEAQ (reference sequence). CDR3 region: CASSPIDRACGYTF. The CDR3 DNA sequence: TGTGCCAGCAGCCCCATCGACAGAGCCTGTGGCTACACCTTC.

J is TRBJ2-3 and V is TRBV7-2, with D possibly TRBD2 on 5 matching bases. V lost 4 bases, J lost 6 bases, and 17 bases lay in between. The CDR3 length is 15 residues. CDR1 is SGHTA and CDR2 is FQGNSA in the germline V gene. Written as DNA, the CDR3 is TGTGCCAGCAGCTCCTTGGCGGGTTCCGCGGATACGCAGTATTTT. Translation: CASSSLAGSADTQYF.

This chain connects TRBV2 to TRBJ2-5, with 7 bases lining up with TRBD1. Trimming took 8 bases from V and 2 from J; bases not matched to a gene: 5. Germline V gene lookup returns CDR1 SNHLY and CDR2 FYNNEI. This CDR3 has 13 amino acids. CDR3: CASGTDSQETQYF. The DNA of the CDR3 is TGTGCCAGCGGGACAGATTCGCAAGAGACCCAGTACTTC.

A few counts support this clonotype. The chain uses TRBV20-1 and TRBJ2-5; D gene unclear. CDR3 length equals 14 residues. Trimming left V 0 bases short and J 2 bases short, with 10 bases between. Germline V lookup: CDR1 DFQATT, CDR2 SNEGSKA (reference sequence). CDR3: CSARDAASQETQYF. For the CDR3, the DNA is TGCAGTGCTAGAGATGCAGCTAGTCAAGAGACCCAGTACTTC.

The rearrangement links TRBV25-1 to TRBJ1-5; no definite D call. The germline gives CDR1 MGHDK, CDR2 SYGVNS. The CDR3 covers 15 residues. V lost 4 bases, J lost 3 bases, and 13 bases lay in between. The CDR3 loop is CASSGSRTPNQPQHF. CDR3 nucleotides: TGTGCCAGCAGTGGATCCAGGACGCCCAATCAGCCCCAGCATTTT.

The genes are TRBV28 and TRBJ2-7; D possibly corresponds to TRBD1 (5 bases). Trimming stripped 6 bases from V and 6 bases from J, with 18 bases between. Germline CDR1 reads MDHEN; CDR2 reads SYDVKM. The CDR3 contains 14 residues. In DNA, the CDR3 is TGTGCCAGCAGAATGGACAATAGGGGCGGCGAGCAGTACTTC. As protein: CASRMDNRGGEQYF. Full variable domain (rest looked up from reference TRBV28 and TRBJ2-7): DVKVTQSSRYLVKRTGEKVFLECVQDMDHENMFWYRQDPGLGLRLIYFSYDVKMKEKGDIPEGYSVSREKKERFSLILESASTNQTSMYLCASRMDNRGGEQYFGPGTRLTVT.

CDR3 sequence reads: CASSWGTISTDTQYF. The DNA for the CDR3 is TGTGCCAGCAGTTGGGGGACTATCAGCACAGATACGCAGTATTTT. V is TRBV27 and J is TRBJ2-3, with 7 positions matching TRBD2. Germline CDR1 and CDR2: MNHEY and SMNVEV (reference sequence). V lost 4 bases, J lost 0 bases, and 4 bases stayed unmatched. The CDR3 has 15 residues.

Notes on this clonotype: This could be a read error, since a much larger clone is one nucleotide away. V and J are TRBV9 and TRBJ2-6; D is unresolved. Trimming took 1 base from V and 2 from J, leaving 7 bases between them. Germline values: CDR1 SGDLS, CDR2 YYNGEE. CDR3 size: 15 residues. CDR3 region: CASSVPSAGANVLTF. The CDR3 bases are TGTGCCAGCAGCGTACCCAGTGCTGGGGCCAACGTCCTGACTTTC.

The chain carries TRBV9 and TRBJ2-1; 8 bases align to TRBD1. The CDR3 extends over 14 amino acids. Germline V gives CDR1 SGDLS, CDR2 YYNGEE. Trimming removed 5 bases from V and 9 bases from J; junction bases left unmatched: 10. For the CDR3, the DNA is TGTGCCAGCAGTGTGGGCAGGGGGCGCTTTGAGCAGTTCTTC. Translation gives CASSVGRGRFEQFF.

The V call is TRBV7-3, the J call TRBJ2-3; 8 bases align to TRBD2. Germline values: CDR1 SGHTA, CDR2 FQGTGA. This CDR3 comprises 15 residues. After removal of 5 bases from V and 5 bases from J, the junction contained 9 bases not matched to a gene. The CDR3 DNA reads as TGTGCCAGCAGCGATTTCGCGGGGGGCAGAGATACGCAGTATTTT. Protein sequence: CASSDFAGGRDTQYF.

The chain employs TRBV5-1 and TRBJ2-3; the D gene is possibly TRBD2 (5 bases). Per germline, CDR1 SGHRS and CDR2 YFSETQ. The CDR3 length is 14 residues. V gave up 4 bases and J gave up 2 bases, with 11 bases separating them. CDR3: CASSPTRYTDTQYF. In DNA form, the CDR3 reads TGCGCCAGCAGCCCTACTAGGTACACAGATACGCAGTATTTT.

This clonotype has a handful of counts. This chain links TRBV20-1 with TRBJ1-2, with D possibly being TRBD1 (5 bases). The germline gives CDR1 DFQATT, CDR2 SNEGSKA (reference sequence). This CDR3 region has 13 residues. V shed 6 bases and J shed 3 bases, with 14 bases lying between them. The CDR3 DNA is TGCAGTGCGAAACGTCAGGGATACTATGGCTACACCTTC. It specifies CSAKRQGYYGYTF.

The chain recombines TRBV5-1 with TRBJ1-4; D perhaps matches TRBD1 (5 bases). Trimming took off 1 base at V and 1 base at J, with 8 bases between the two ends. The CDR3 length is 15 residues. Germline CDR1 is SGHRS and CDR2 is YFSETQ. CDR3 coding DNA: TGCGCCAGCAGCTTGAATGGACAAACTAATGAAAAACTGTTTTTT. This sequence encodes CASSLNGQTNEKLFF.